This TCR beta chain was documented in a study of radiation and T cells in renal cell carcinoma. Across the study: Nephrectomy followed 15 Gy stereotactic body radiation by 4 weeks.

Assay: immunoSEQ multiplex PCR; the TCRdb copy retains only in-frame clones and omits some. The sample consists of 70,000 to 90,000 clones, 65% to 90% of them appearing once. Time point denoted: blood 2 weeks post-SBRT. Sample treatment: 15 Gy SBRT to primary tumor, nephrectomy 4 weeks later. Serial blood draws occurred at baseline and 2 and 4 weeks post-SBRT. The tumor was a clear cell renal cell carcinoma. The CDR3 consists of 15 residues. With V trimmed by 6 bases and J by 2 bases, 7 bases remained unmatched. Germline values: CDR1 LNHDA, CDR2 SQIVND (reference sequence). This chain connects TRBV19 to TRBJ2-3, with 8 bases lining up with TRBD1. The specimen comprised blood, sampled from a patient whose treatment included radiotherapy and nephrectomy. The receptor was derived from a woman aged 50 to 60 with renal cell carcinoma. The CDR3: CASSPRGQATDTQYF. In DNA, the CDR3 is TGTGCCAGTAGCCCCAGGGGACAGGCCACAGATACGCAGTATTTT.